This TCR beta chain appears in the sequencing data of a study of cytomegalovirus exposure and HLA in healthy donors (dated by TCRdb to the late 2010s). Some background on the complete study: An earlier analysis of some 500 of the donors reported 250 to 300 Gb of sequence data and 120 million or so unique TCR beta sequences from some 180 million T cells. An earlier analysis of 587 of the donors used high-throughput TCR beta sequencing to judge whether each TCR beta V gene segment behaved as functional or pseudogenic. An early release that covered around 590 HLA-typed donors contained about 290 gigabases of sequencing data and tens of millions of unique TCR sequences. The number of donors typed differed by locus, with roughly 620-630 for A, B, C, DRB1 and DQB1, about 500 for DQA1, 600 to 610 for DPA1, and some 470 for DPB1. Both class I and class II loci were covered by HLA typing, at four-digit resolution. Donor age, sex, ethnicity and CMV serostatus were compiled together with the repertoire data. Rather than drawing on any new phenotypic data, the later analysis identified candidate immune exposures from TCR beta sequences and the way those sequences occurred across donors. The study aimed to test whether signatures of past pathogen exposure could be identified by cataloging public T cell receptors. Every repertoire in the discovery cohort had been generated on one and the same sequencing platform. A handful of DR-DQ haplotypes were handled as single units for association and clustering because linkage in the cohort was strong. Besides the first cohort of hundreds of subjects, a separate validation cohort made up of about 120 different subjects was used. Genome-wide SNP genotypes for about 60% of the 666 donors were used in a later genetic analysis, which treated that subset as a discovery cohort. Of the approximately 400 genotyped donors, approximately 83% fell in the genetic ancestry cluster associated with self-reported Caucasian donors. A later analysis re-examined previously published TCR beta repertoires from several hundred donors and added high-resolution HLA genotyping to investigate patterns of TCR occurrence. To predict cytomegalovirus infection status, the study combined high-throughput TCR immunosequencing, statistical association of individual TCRs with disease status, and machine learning. Using immunosequencing, the study profiled T cell repertoires from 500 to 800 subjects and related those repertoires to cytomegalovirus serostatus. Across around 400 genotyped donors of the cohort, an average of roughly 200,000 unique TCR beta nucleotide sequences per donor were sequenced, and roughly 17% of those sequences were non-productive.

This clone was seen a few times. Its target antigen remains unknown. Within one base of it there is no much larger clone, and no base qualities were kept. Receptors were amplified or captured by the immunoSEQ multiplex PCR assay. For the multiplex PCR, a mixture combining 60 forward primers for TCR Vbeta segments and 13 reverse primers for TCR Jbeta segments was used. The CDR3 region of rearranged TCR beta genes was amplified from genomic DNA by a multiplex PCR assay. On the Illumina HiSeq System, the amplified TCR beta libraries were sequenced as 87-base-pair reads. Per the original workflow: A later analysis counted approximately 84 million unique TCR beta chains across the approximately 700 repertoires, and some 12 million of these chains were shared by at least two donors. To remove PCR and sequencing errors, raw reads were error-corrected and collapsed into unique sequences using a nearest-neighbor algorithm that merged closely related sequences. V, D and J gene segments were assigned by aligning CDR3 sequences to IMGT reference sequences. For a sequence to be retained, at least a six-nucleotide match to both a V gene segment and a J gene segment was required. A rearrangement was called productive if the CDR3 had no stop codons and remained in frame with V and J, and every other rearrangement was called non-productive. Following IMGT convention, CDR3 was defined as the stretch from the second conserved V-encoded cysteine to the conserved J-encoded phenylalanine. Sequences without an unambiguous match to a single V gene segment were excluded from the earlier analysis of several hundred of the donors. An earlier analysis of 450 to 650 of the donors called V segments functional above 56.7% productive rearrangements and segregating when the between-donor standard deviation exceeded 5%. A statistical classification framework was built for diagnosing cytomegalovirus status from the catalog of TCR beta chain sequences. In a later analysis, TCR nucleotide sequences were compared against IMGT/GENE-DB human TR gene sequences so that V and J genes could be assigned. A later analysis assigned CDR3 sequences and most-parsimonious VDJ recombination scenarios with the TCRdist pipeline. In a later analysis, each TCR beta chain was defined by its CDR3 amino acid sequence together with its V-gene family, and reads without a unique V-gene family were excluded. A later analysis removed 550 to 700 highly shared, low-generation-probability nucleotide sequences to deal with suspected cross-contamination and a sequencing artifact. A later analysis calculated a clonal expansion index for each public chain from normalized within-repertoire ranks of inferred template counts. Generation probabilities in a later analysis came from a VDJ recombination model fitted to out-of-frame rearrangements, and those results were checked against IGoR. A later analysis scored TCR-TCR, TCR-HLA and TCR-CMV co-occurrence with hypergeometric tests, applying a repertoire-size bias correction to TCR pairs. In a later analysis, false discovery rates were estimated by permuting HLA or CMV assignments 20 times. In a later analysis, co-occurring TCRs were grouped with DBSCAN, and TCRdist sequence similarity was added when clustering was performed within HLA-allele-positive subsets. Co-occurrence clustering excluded repertoires with fewer than 30,000 or more than 120,000 public chains, plus five with anomalous nucleotide sharing. This is the immuneACCESS table as TCRdb keeps it, with only in-frame sequences that have V and J called. A part of the clones is gone; compared with another copy, unresolved V genes explain less than half, and the rest is unexplained. That table gives V, J and clone size, and the DNA gave D and trimming. The sample has around 120,000 clones on record, about 80% of them singletons. Approximately 2.5% of the sample is in the top ten clones.

General conclusions and limits of the study: Some IMGT-functional V segments, including TRBV6-2 and TRBV6-3, could not be distinguished by the 87-base-pair reads and were therefore excluded. Roughly 17 rarely observed V segments, including chromosome 9 orphons, were excluded from the earlier analysis of about 600 of the donors because counts were too low. A group of highly shared sequence variants was considered likely to be a technical artifact of the sequencing pipeline. Because HLA typing was missing for some donors at each locus, association tests included only the typed subset. An earlier analysis of 587 of the donors showed that most TCR beta V segments appeared in productive rearrangements either about 90% or about 30% of the time, which broadly matched IMGT annotations. A further reported finding was that TCR beta sequences accurately predicted the HLA-A and HLA-B alleles for most subjects in the first cohort. Sequencing depth was assumed to be roughly uniform across donors in the presence/absence analyses, though that assumption may not hold. In a later analysis, HLA-associated TCR beta chains were found to be more clonally expanded and to have lower generation probabilities than equally common non-associated chains. A later analysis associated 15,000 or so TCR beta sequences with specific HLA alleles at a false discovery rate of 0.05. The classifier was reported to diagnose cytomegalovirus status with high specificity and sensitivity in both the original cohort and the validation cohort. A few of the identified cytomegalovirus-associated TCR beta chains were confirmed in vitro to be specific for cytomegalovirus antigens. According to a later analysis, parvovirus B19, influenza, CMV and Epstein-Barr virus appeared linked to several top co-occurrence clusters. A later analysis found that most CMV-associated TCR beta chains appeared HLA-restricted, with HLA associations seemingly driven largely by CMV exposure. Most TCR sequences were seen in very few donors, while some public TCRs were found in many individuals. In a later analysis, TCR association rates were found to vary across HLA loci, with the most associated TCRs seen for DRB1 alleles and the fewest for HLA-C alleles. Assigning TCR associations to individual alleles was difficult when HLA alleles, especially DR and DQ, strongly co-occurred. An association between a missense DCLRE1C variant and V-gene and J-gene trimming of TCR beta chains was found in a later genetic analysis and replicated in an independent cohort. This cohort had only TCR beta chains sequenced, and the lack of alpha or paired-chain data limited which features could be detected. The study listed approximately 160 TCR beta chains as associated with cytomegalovirus. The authors suggested that the approach could potentially be extended to other disease states and immunological phenotypes. A later genetic analysis reported fewer N-insertions in productive TCRs among donors in an Asian-associated ancestry cluster than the approximately 700-donor mean. For the cohort, immune exposure information was limited to CMV serostatus. Linkage disequilibrium might explain the correlated functional status among segregating V segments, but an unknown experimental factor could not be excluded.

The cohort was made up of approximately 700 healthy bone marrow donors. At the time of sampling, all cohort members were nominally healthy, though unrecorded immune exposures were likely present. The donor tested CMV seropositive and was one of the 289 seropositive cohort members. A peripheral blood sample was collected from each donor, and TCR beta sequencing was performed on peripheral blood mononuclear cells. Genomic DNA extraction from the blood cell samples was performed with the Qiagen DNeasy Blood Extraction Kit. Taken from the germline V gene, the CDR1 and CDR2 loops are MNHEY and SVGAGI. Its CDR3 holds 14 amino acids, cysteine through phenylalanine. Of all the DNA, just the CDR3 is kept, 42 bases in frame from base 1. V is pared back by 8 bases and J by 3 bases, with 13 bases lying between the germline termini.

Sequenced sample: PBMCs. The V and J genes are TRBV6-5 and TRBJ2-2; TRBD2 is a weak D gene call, 6 bases matching. The clonotype was recovered from a woman aged 35 to 49 in good health and CMV-seropositive. The CDR3 here reads CASGRGSDTGELFF. The nucleotides read TGTGCCAGCGGACGGGGGTCGGACACCGGGGAGCTGTTTTTT.